This TCR beta chain was documented in a study of cytomegalovirus exposure and HLA in healthy donors. PCR primers comprised 60 Vbeta and 13 Jbeta primers. Assay: immunoSEQ multiplex PCR; the TCRdb copy retains only in-frame clones and omits some. The sample records 100,000 to 150,000 clones, 75% to 85% being singletons. CDR3 length: 12 residues. The germline gives CDR1 MNHEY, CDR2 SVGAGI. Trimming stripped 6 bases from V and 9 bases from J, with 12 bases between. V gene TRBV6-5 combines with J gene TRBJ2-1; a possible D gene is TRBD2 (6 bases). This sequence originates from a man younger than 40 in good health and CMV-seropositive. The sample was PBMCs. CDR3 DNA sequence: TGTGCCAGCAGAACTGCGGAGGGTGAGCAGTTCTTC. This translates into CASRTAEGEQFF.